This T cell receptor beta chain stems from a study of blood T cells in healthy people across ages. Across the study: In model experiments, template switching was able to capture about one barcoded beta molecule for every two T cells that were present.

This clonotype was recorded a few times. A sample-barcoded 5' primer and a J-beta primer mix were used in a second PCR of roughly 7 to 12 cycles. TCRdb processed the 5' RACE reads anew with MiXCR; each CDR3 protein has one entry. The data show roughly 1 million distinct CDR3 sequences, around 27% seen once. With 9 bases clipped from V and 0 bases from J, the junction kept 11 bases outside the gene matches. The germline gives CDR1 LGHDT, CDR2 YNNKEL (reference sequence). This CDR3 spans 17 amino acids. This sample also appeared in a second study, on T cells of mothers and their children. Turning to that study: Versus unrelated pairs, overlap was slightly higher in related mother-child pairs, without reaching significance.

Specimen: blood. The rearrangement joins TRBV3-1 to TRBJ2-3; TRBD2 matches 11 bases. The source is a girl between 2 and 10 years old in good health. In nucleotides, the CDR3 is TGTGCCAGTTCCGGGACTAGCGGACCTACTAGCACAGATACGCAGTATTTT. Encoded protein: CASSGTSGPTSTDTQYF.